The rows below give T cell receptor beta chains drawn from one sample of a study of cytotoxic CD8 clonotypes in ibrutinib-treated CLL. The data were produced by immunoSEQ multiplex PCR, yet TCRdb's version contains in-frame clones alone and is incomplete. The sample has 55,000 to 85,000 clones; 90% are singletons. The sample in question was PBMCs, obtained after 12 months of ibrutinib treatment. The origin of the receptors is a human donor with chronic lymphocytic leukemia. Each CDR3 is given with its conserved first and last residue. A D gene is named only where the DNA matches it firmly. The size field is filled for only some rows; it gives once, few, many or a size class.

clone size	J gene	V gene	D gene	CDR3 DNA	CDR3 protein
.	TRBJ2-3	TRBV25-1	TRBD2	TGTGCCAGCCGAGCGGGGGATGTTAGCACAGATACGCAGTATTTT	CASRAGDVSTDTQYF
.	TRBJ2-7	TRBV28	.	TGTGCCAGCCATACTCTATCCTACGAGCAGTACTTC	CASHTLSYEQYF
.	TRBJ2-5	TRBV2	.	TGTGCCAGCAGTAGTGAGACCCAGTACTTC	CASSSETQYF
.	TRBJ1-2	TRBV19	.	TGTGCCAGTACCCCCCACCCCAGGACAGTATATGGCTACACCTTC	CASTPHPRTVYGYTF
once	TRBJ1-3	TRBV18	.	TGTGCCAGCTCACCAAACGGCAACTCTGGAAACACCATATATTTT	CASSPNGNSGNTIYF
.	TRBJ2-3	TRBV7-2	TRBD2	TGTGCCAGCAGCCCCTGGGGGGGGGACTCCACAGATACGCAGTATTTT	CASSPWGGDSTDTQYF
.	TRBJ2-1	TRBV6-1	TRBD2	TGTGCCAGCAGTGAAAAAGCGGGGGCTAGCGGGAGTTCCTACAATGAGCAGTTCTTC	CASSEKAGASGSSYNEQFF
.	TRBJ2-7	TRBV11-1	TRBD2	TGTGCCAGCAGCTTAGTAGGGACTAGCGTCTCCTACGAGCAGTACTTC	CASSLVGTSVSYEQYF
.	TRBJ1-1	TRBV7-9	.	TGTGCCAGCGGACTGTCGCCTGCGGAAGCTTTCTTT	CASGLSPAEAFF
.	TRBJ2-1	TRBV7-3	.	TGTGCCAGCAGCTACCCCCCCAATGAGCAGTTCTTC	CASSYPPNEQFF
.	TRBJ2-7	TRBV7-2	TRBD2	TGTGCCAGCAGGGGGGGCGGGACTAGCGGATACGAGCAGTACTTC	CASRGGGTSGYEQYF
few	TRBJ2-6	TRBV4-1	.	TGCGCCAGCAGCCAAGATAGAGTCTCTGGGGCCAACGTCCTGACTTTC	CASSQDRVSGANVLTF
once	TRBJ2-3	TRBV7-3	.	TGTGCCAGCAGCGTTTATGGGAGCACAGATACGCAGTATTTT	CASSVYGSTDTQYF
.	TRBJ2-1	TRBV5-1	.	TGCGCCAGCTGTCAGGAGGGGTACAATGAGCAGTTCTTC	CASCQEGYNEQFF
.	TRBJ1-1	TRBV2	.	TGTGCCAGCAGTCCGGACGGGACCACTGAAGCTTTCTTT	CASSPDGTTEAFF
.	TRBJ2-7	TRBV19	TRBD1	TGTGCCAGTAGTCTTCGGACAGGGGGCCCCTACGAGCAGTACTTC	CASSLRTGGPYEQYF
.	TRBJ1-1	TRBV4-2	.	TGTGCCAGCAGCCCAGAAGCCCGTCCGGGTTTGGTAACTGAAGCTTTCTTT	CASSPEARPGLVTEAFF
.	TRBJ1-2	TRBV6-1	TRBD1	TGTGCCAGCAGTGTTCAGGGGGTCTATGGCTACACCTTC	CASSVQGVYGYTF
.	TRBJ2-6	TRBV10-2	.	TGCGCCAGCAGTGACAGGGTAGCTGGGGCCAACGTCCTGACTTTC	CASSDRVAGANVLTF